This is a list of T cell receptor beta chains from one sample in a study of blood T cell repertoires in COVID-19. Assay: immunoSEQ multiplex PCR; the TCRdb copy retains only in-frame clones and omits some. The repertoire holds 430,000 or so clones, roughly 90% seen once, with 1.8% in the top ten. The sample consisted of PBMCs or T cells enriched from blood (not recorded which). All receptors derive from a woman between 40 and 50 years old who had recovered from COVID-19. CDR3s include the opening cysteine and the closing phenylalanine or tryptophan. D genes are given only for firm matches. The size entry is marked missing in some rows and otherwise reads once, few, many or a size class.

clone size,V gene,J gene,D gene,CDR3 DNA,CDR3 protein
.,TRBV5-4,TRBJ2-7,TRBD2,TGTGCCAGCAGCTTGCTAGCGGGAGGCCGGGAGCAGTACTTC,CASSLLAGGREQYF
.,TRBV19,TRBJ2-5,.,TGTGCCAGTAGACAGGGATCAGAGACCCAGTACTTC,CASRQGSETQYF
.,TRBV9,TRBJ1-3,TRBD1,TGTGCCAGCAGCGAAAATACAGGGGTCCCTCGACTTGGAAACACCATATATTTT,CASSENTGVPRLGNTIYF
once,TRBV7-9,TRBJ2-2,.,TGTGCCAGCAGCTTGTTGGAGGGAGGCACCGGGGAGCTGTTTTTT,CASSLLEGGTGELFF
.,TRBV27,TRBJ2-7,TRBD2,TGTGCCAGCAGTCCATCCCCGTGGGAGGGAGGGCCCCACGAGCAGTACTTC,CASSPSPWEGGPHEQYF
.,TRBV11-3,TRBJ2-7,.,TGTGCCAGCAGCCAACCTAGGACAGACTCCTACGAGCAGTACTTC,CASSQPRTDSYEQYF
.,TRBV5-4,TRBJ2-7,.,TGTGCCAGCAGCGGGGGACTGCTCGACGAGCAGTACTTC,CASSGGLLDEQYF
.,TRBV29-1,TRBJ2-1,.,TGCAGCGTTGCACGGGAGTTGGACAATGAGCAGTTCTTC,CSVARELDNEQFF
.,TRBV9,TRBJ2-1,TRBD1,TGTGCCAGCAGCACAACCTGGACAGGGGGACTTGAGCAGTTCTTC,CASSTTWTGGLEQFF
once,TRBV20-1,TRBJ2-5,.,TGCAGTGCTAGTCCCCGGGAGACCCAGTACTTC,CSASPRETQYF
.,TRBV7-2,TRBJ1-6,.,TGTGCCAGCACCCAGGACACGATCTCATCACCCCTCCACTTT,CASTQDTISSPLHF
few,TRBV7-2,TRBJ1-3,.,TGTGCCAGCAGCGTGGCAGGGGGAAACACCATATATTTT,CASSVAGGNTIYF
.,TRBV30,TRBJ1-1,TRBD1,TGTGCCTCCACCGGGACAGGGTTCACTGAAGCTTTCTTT,CASTGTGFTEAFF
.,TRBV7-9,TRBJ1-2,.,TGTGCCAGCAGCTTAGACGGGGGGCAGGATAACTATGGCTACACCTTC,CASSLDGGQDNYGYTF
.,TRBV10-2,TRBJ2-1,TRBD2,TGCGCCAGCAGTGAGTCGAAGGGGCTAGCGGGAGCGAATGAGCAGTTCTTC,CASSESKGLAGANEQFF
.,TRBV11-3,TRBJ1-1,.,TGTGCCAGCAGCCAGGGCCTTGACACTGAAGCTTTCTTT,CASSQGLDTEAFF
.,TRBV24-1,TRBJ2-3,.,TGTGCCACCAGTCGTGGGCCCCCCACAGATACGCAGTATTTT,CATSRGPPTDTQYF
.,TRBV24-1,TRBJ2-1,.,TGTGCCACCAGTGATCCCCTTCGCGGGGCGAGCTCCTACAATGAGCAGTTCTTC,CATSDPLRGASSYNEQFF
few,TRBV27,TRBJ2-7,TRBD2,TGTGCCAGCAGACTAGCGGGAGCACCCTACGAGCAGTACTTC,CASRLAGAPYEQYF
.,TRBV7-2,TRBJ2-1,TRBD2,TGTGCCAGCAGCTTAGGTGGGAGGGCCAGTGAGCAGTTCTTC,CASSLGGRASEQFF
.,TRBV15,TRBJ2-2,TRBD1,TGTGCTAGCAGACAGGGGTACACCGGGGAGCTGTTTTTT,CASRQGYTGELFF
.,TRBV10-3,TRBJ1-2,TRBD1,TGTGCCATCAGTCCCGGGACAGGGGTTGCGGGCTACACCTTC,CAISPGTGVAGYTF
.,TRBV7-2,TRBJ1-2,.,TGTGCCAGCAGCCGGGACACCAACTATGGCTACACCTTC,CASSRDTNYGYTF
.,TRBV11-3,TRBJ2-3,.,TGTGCCAGCAGCCGCGGGATGACTAGTACACCAGATACGCAGTATTTT,CASSRGMTSTPDTQYF
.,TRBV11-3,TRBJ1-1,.,TGTGCCAGCAGCTCTGGGGGCACGGGTGACACTGAAGCTTTCTTT,CASSSGGTGDTEAFF
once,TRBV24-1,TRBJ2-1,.,TGTGCCACCAGTGAGGGTTGGGGCCCAAACAATGAGCAGTTCTTC,CATSEGWGPNNEQFF
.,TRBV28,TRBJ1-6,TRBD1,TGTGCCAGCAGTCGGACAGGAAATTCACCCCTCCACTTT,CASSRTGNSPLHF
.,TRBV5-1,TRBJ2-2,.,TGCGCCAGCAGCTTTATAAGGGCTAGCTGGACCGGGGAGCTGTTTTTT,CASSFIRASWTGELFF
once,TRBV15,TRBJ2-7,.,TGTGCCACCAGCTCCCGGGGGTACGAGCAGTACTTC,CATSSRGYEQYF
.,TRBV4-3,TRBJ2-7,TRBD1,TGCGCCAGCAGCCAAGATAGGGTCGGGACAGGGTATGACGAGCAGTACTTC,CASSQDRVGTGYDEQYF
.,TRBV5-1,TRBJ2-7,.,TGCGCCAGCAGTATGGACGGGGTGGGTGGAGAGCAGTACTTC,CASSMDGVGGEQYF
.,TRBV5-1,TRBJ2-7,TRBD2,TGCGCCAGCAGCGTGGGACTAGCGGAGCCCTACGAGCAGTACTTC,CASSVGLAEPYEQYF
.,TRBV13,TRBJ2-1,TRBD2,TGTGCCAGCAGCTTTGGACCCGGCCTAGCGGGAGAGGTGTTCTTC,CASSFGPGLAGEVFF
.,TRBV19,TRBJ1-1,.,TGTGCCAGTAGTATATTAGACAGCGATTTGAGTGAAGCTTTCTTT,CASSILDSDLSEAFF
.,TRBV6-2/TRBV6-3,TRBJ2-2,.,TGTGCCAGCAGTTTGCTTCTGGGGAGGAACACCGGGGAGCTGTTTTTT,CASSLLLGRNTGELFF
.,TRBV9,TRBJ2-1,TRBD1,TGTGCCAGCAGCGTAGAGGGGGCGCCAGGTAGAAATGAGCAGTTCTTC,CASSVEGAPGRNEQFF